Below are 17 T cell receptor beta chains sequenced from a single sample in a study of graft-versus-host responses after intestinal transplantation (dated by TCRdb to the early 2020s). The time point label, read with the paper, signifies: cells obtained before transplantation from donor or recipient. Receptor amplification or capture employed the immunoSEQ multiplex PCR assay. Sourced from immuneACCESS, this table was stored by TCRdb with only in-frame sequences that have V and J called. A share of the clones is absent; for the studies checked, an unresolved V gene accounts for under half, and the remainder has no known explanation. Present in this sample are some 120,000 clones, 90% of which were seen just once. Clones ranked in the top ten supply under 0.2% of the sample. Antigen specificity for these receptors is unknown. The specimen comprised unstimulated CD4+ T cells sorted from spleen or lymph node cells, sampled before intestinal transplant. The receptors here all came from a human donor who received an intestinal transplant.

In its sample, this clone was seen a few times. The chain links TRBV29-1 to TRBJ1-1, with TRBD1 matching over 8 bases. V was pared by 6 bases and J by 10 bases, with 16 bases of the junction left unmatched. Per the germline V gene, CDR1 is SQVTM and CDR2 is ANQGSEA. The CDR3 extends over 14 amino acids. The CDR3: CSVTGQGERRGAFF. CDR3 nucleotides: TGCAGCGTCACCGGACAGGGTGAGAGGAGGGGAGCTTTCTTT.

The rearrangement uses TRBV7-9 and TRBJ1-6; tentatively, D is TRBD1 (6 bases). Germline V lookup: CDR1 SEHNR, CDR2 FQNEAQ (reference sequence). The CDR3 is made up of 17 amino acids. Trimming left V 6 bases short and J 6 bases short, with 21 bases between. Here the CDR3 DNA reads TGTGCCAGCAGTTTTCCCACGGCCCGGGACATTAATTCACCCCTCCACTTT. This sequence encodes CASSFPTARDINSPLHF. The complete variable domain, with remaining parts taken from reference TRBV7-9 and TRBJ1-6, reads DTGVSQNPRHKITKRGQNVTFRCDPISEHNRLYWYRQTLGQGPEFLTYFQNEAQLEKSRLLSDRFSAERPKGSFSTLEIQRTEQGDSAMYLCASSFPTARDINSPLHFGNGTRLTVT.

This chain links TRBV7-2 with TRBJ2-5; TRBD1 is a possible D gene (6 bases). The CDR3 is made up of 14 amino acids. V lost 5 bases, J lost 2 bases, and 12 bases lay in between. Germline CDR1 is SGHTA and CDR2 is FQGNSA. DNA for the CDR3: TGTGCCAGCAGCCTTAGAGGACAGCAAGAGACCCAGTACTTC. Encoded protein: CASSLRGQQETQYF.

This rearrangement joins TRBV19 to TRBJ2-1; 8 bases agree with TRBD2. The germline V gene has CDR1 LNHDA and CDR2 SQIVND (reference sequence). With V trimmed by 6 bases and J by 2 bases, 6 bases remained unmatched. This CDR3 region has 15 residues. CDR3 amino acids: CASRRGGPTYNEQFF. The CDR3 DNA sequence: TGTGCCAGTAGACGGGGGGGCCCCACCTACAATGAGCAGTTCTTC.

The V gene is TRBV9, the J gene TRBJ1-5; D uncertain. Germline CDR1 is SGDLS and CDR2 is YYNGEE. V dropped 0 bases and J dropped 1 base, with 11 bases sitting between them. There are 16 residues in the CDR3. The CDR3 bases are TGTGCCAGCAGCGTAGGCCTGGGAGGGAGCAATCAGCCCCAGCATTTT. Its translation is CASSVGLGGSNQPQHF.

CDR3 coding DNA: TGTGCCAGTAGTCCCCAACAGGGGCCCTATGGCTACACCTTC. It is translated as CASSPQQGPYGYTF. The rearrangement uses TRBV19 and TRBJ1-2, with 7 bases aligning to TRBD1. V dropped 5 bases and J dropped 4; count of bases not matched to a gene: 7. The length of the CDR3 is 14 residues. The germline CDR1 and CDR2 sequences are LNHDA and SQIVND (reference sequence).

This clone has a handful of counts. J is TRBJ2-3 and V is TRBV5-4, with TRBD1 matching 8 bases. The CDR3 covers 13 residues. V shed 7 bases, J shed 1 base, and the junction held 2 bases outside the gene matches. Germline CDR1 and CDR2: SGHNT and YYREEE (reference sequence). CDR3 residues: CASLDRGTDTQYF. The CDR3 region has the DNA TGTGCCAGCCTGGACAGGGGCACAGATACGCAGTATTTT.

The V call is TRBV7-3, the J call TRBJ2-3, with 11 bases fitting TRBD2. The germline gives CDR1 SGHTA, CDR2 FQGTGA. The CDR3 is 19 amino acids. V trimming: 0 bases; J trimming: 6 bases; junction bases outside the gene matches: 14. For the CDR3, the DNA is TGTGCCAGCAGCTTAACAGACGGCCGGGGACTAGCGGACTTGGATACGCAGTATTTT. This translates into CASSLTDGRGLADLDTQYF.

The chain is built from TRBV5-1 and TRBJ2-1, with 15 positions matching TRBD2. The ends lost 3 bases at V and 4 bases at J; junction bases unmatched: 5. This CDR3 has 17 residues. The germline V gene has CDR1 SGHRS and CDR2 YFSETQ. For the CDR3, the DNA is TGCGCCAGCAGCTACCCGGGACTAGCGGGGGGATACAATGAGCAGTTCTTC. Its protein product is CASSYPGLAGGYNEQFF. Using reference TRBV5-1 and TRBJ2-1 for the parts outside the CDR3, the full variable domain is KAGVTQTPRYLIKTRGQQVTLSCSPISGHRSVSWYQQTPGQGLQFLFEYFSETQRNKGNFPGRFSGRQFSNSRSEMNVSTLELGDSALYLCASSYPGLAGGYNEQFFGPGTRLTVL.

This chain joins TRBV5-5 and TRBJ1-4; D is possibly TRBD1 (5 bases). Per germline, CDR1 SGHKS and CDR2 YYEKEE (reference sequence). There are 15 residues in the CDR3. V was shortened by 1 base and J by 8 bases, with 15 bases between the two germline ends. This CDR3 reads CASSLRGYLDEKLFF. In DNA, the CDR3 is TGTGCCAGCAGCTTGAGGGGCTACTTAGACGAAAAACTGTTTTTT.

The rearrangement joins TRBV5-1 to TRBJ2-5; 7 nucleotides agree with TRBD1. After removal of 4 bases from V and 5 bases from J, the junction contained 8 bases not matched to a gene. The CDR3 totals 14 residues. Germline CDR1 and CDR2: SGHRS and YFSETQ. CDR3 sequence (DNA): TGCGCCAGCAGCGATCGACAGGGTTCGGAGACCCAGTACTTC. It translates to CASSDRQGSETQYF.

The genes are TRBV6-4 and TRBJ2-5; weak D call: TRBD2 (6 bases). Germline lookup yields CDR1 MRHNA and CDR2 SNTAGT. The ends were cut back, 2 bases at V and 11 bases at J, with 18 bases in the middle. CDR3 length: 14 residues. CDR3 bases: TGTGCCAGCAGTGACCGAGATGCCACCCGGGAGCAGTACTTC. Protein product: CASSDRDATREQYF.

The CDR3 region is CASSRDGTNEKLFF. CDR3 coding DNA: TGTGCCAGCAGCCGAGATGGAACTAATGAAAAACTGTTTTTT. The chain has TRBV7-2 and TRBJ1-4; no clear D gene. Per germline, CDR1 SGHTA and CDR2 FQGNSA. This CDR3 region has 14 residues. The germline V and J ends were trimmed by 5 bases and 1 base, with 8 bases remaining between them.

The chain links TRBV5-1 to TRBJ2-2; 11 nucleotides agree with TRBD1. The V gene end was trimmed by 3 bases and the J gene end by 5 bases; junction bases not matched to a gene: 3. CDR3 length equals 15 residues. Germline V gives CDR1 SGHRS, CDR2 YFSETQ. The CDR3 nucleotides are TGCGCCAGCAGCTATCGGGACAGGGGGACCGGGGAGCTGTTTTTT. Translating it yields CASSYRDRGTGELFF.

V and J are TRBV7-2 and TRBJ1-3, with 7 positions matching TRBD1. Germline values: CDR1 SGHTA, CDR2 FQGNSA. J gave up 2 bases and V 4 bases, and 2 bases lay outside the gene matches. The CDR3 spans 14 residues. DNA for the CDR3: TGTGCCAGCAGCTCCCAGGGGGCTGGAAACACCATATATTTT. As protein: CASSSQGAGNTIYF. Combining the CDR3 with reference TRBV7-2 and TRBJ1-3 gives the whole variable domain GAGVSQSPSNKVTEKGKDVELRCDPISGHTALYWYRQSLGQGLEFLIYFQGNSAPDKSGLPSDRFSAERTGGSVSTLTIQRTQQEDSAVYLCASSSQGAGNTIYFGEGSWLTVV.

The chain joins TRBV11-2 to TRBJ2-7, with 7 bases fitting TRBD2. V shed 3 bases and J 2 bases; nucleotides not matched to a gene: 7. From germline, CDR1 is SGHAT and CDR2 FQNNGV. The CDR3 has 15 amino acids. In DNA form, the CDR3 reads TGTGCCAGCAGCTTTGGACTAGGGTCAACCTACGAGCAGTACTTC. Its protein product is CASSFGLGSTYEQYF.

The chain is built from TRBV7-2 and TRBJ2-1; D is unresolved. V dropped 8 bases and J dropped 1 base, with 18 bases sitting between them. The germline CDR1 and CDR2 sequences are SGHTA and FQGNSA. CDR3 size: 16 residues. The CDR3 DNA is TGTGCCAGCGTGCGTCGGTTACAGCCGTCCTACAATGAGCAGTTCTTC. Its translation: CASVRRLQPSYNEQFF.